Below, one T cell receptor (beta chain) is given with its context. The data belong to a study of blood T cell repertoires in COVID-19. Repertoires were generated with immunoSEQ multiplex PCR, while TCRdb's copy carries only in-frame clones and drops some. The sample yields some 150,000 clones, roughly 80% seen once. This sequence originates from a woman between 55 and 75 years old with COVID-19, enrolled during active disease. Material for sequencing was peripheral blood.

The CDR3 DNA reads TGCAGTGCTAGATCGTATGGCTACACCTTC. Amino acids: CSARSYGYTF. This chain connects TRBV20-1 to TRBJ1-2; D gene unclear. The CDR3 is 10 residues long. V was cut by 2 bases and J by 5 bases, with 3 bases left in between. The germline CDR1 and CDR2 sequences are DFQATT and SNEGSKA (reference sequence).